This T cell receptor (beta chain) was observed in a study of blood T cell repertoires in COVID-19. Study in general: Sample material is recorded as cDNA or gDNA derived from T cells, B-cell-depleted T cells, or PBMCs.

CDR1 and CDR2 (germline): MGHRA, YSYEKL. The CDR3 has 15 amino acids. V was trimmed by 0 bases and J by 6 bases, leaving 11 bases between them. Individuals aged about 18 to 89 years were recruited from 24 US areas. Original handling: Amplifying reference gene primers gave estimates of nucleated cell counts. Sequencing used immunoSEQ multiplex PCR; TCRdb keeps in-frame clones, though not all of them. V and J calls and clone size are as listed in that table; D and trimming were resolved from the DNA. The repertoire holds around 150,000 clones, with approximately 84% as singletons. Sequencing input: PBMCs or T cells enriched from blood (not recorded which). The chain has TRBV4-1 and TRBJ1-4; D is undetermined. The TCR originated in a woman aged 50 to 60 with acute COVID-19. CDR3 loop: CASSQDRRWDEKLFF. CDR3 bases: TGCGCCAGCAGCCAAGATAGGCGGTGGGATGAAAAACTGTTTTTT.